This paragraph covers one T cell receptor (beta chain) sequence. The sample is drawn from a study of CD8+CD57+ T cells in acquired aplastic anemia. Whole-study context: DNA per sorted CD4+ or CD8+ sample ranged about 0.2 to 30 ug, averaging roughly 3.2 ug.

Genomic DNA constituted the template upon which TCR beta VDJ and CDR3 profiling was performed. TCRdb redid the calling of the reads with MiXCR, one entry per CDR3 protein. The table shows hundreds of thousands of distinct CDR3 sequences, with 65% to 80% occurring only once. Germline CDR1 SGHTA, CDR2 FQGNSA. The CDR3 runs to 15 residues. V shed 3 bases, J shed 14 bases, and the junction held 17 bases outside the gene matches. This TCR derives from a human donor in good health, serving as a control. Input material: sorted CD4+, CD8+, or CD8+CD57+ T cells (not recorded which) from PBMCs. The J gene is TRBJ1-2, the V gene TRBV7-2; 8 bases agree with TRBD1. The CDR3 DNA reads TGTGCCAGCAGCTTGCAGGGGGCAGATACGCATTATTTTACCTTC. Amino acids: CASSLQGADTHYFTF. The full variable domain, with the rest looked up from reference TRBV7-2 and TRBJ1-2, is GAGVSQSPSNKVTEKGKDVELRCDPISGHTALYWYRQSLGQGLEFLIYFQGNSAPDKSGLPSDRFSAERTGGSVSTLTIQRTQQEDSAVYLCASSLQGADTHYFTFGSGTRLTVV.